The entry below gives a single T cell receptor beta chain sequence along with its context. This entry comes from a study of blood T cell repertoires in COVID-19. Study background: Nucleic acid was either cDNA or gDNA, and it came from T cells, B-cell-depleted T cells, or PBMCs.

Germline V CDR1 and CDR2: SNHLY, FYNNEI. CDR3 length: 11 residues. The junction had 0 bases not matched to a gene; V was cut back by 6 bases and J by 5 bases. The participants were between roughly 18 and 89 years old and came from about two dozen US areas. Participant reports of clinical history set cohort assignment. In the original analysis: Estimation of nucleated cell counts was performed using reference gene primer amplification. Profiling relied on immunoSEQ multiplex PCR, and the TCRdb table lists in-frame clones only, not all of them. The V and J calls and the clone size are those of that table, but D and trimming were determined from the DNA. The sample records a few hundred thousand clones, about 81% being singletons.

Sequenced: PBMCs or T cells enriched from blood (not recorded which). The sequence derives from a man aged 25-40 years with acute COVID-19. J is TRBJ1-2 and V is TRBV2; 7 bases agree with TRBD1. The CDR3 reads CASRGQYGYTF. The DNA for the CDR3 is TGTGCCAGCAGGGGACAGTATGGCTACACCTTC. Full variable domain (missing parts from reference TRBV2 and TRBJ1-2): EPEVTQTPSHQVTQMGQEVILRCVPISNHLYFYWYRQILGQKVEFLVSFYNNEISEKSEIFDDQFSVERPDGSNFTLKIRSTKLEDSAMYFCASRGQYGYTFGSGTRLTVV.